Listed below are T cell receptor beta chains from one sample, sequenced in a study of OX40 agonist ivuxolimab in advanced cancers. Only in-frame clones appear in the TCRdb table, and some are missing; sequencing was by immunoSEQ multiplex PCR. Among approximately 19,000 clones, around 79% were seen once, and the ten largest hold approximately 16%. This specimen consisted of CD4+ or CD8+ T cells sorted from blood, obtained in a trial of the OX40 agonist ivuxolimab. The source is an adult with an advanced solid tumor such as melanoma, head and neck, liver or kidney cancer. The CDR3 runs from the conserved cysteine through the conserved F or W. A D gene is named only where the DNA matches it firmly. Some rows mark clone size as missing; the rest say once, few, many or name a class of expanded clone.

j_call clone_size d_call v_call cdr3_nt cdr3_aa
TRBJ2-1 - TRBD2 TRBV11-2 TGTGCCAGCAGCCAATATGGGGTAGCGGGAGGTTACAATGAGCAGTTCTTC CASSQYGVAGGYNEQFF
TRBJ1-1 - TRBD1 TRBV6-5 TGTGCCAGCAGTAATCGGGACAGTACTGAAGCTTTCTTT CASSNRDSTEAFF
TRBJ1-2 once - TRBV2 TGTGCCAGCAGTACCGGGCCGCGGTCCTATGGCTACACCTTC CASSTGPRSYGYTF
TRBJ2-3 - TRBD2 TRBV27 TGTGCCAGCAGTTCCGGGACTAGACGTACGCAGTATTTT CASSSGTRRTQYF
TRBJ2-1 - - TRBV15 TGTGCCACCAGCAGAGGGAAGCCCCACACGGACAATGAGCAGTTCTTC CATSRGKPHTDNEQFF
TRBJ1-1 - TRBD1 TRBV6-6 TGTGCCAGCAGTACTCACAGGGGCACTGAAGCTTTCTTT CASSTHRGTEAFF
TRBJ2-7 - - TRBV6-8 TGTGCCAGCAGTAGCCCTACACGGTCCTACGAGCAGTACTTC CASSSPTRSYEQYF
TRBJ1-2 - - TRBV28 TGTGCCAGCAGTGCGCAGGGAGGGGGGGGCTATGGCTACACCTTC CASSAQGGGGYGYTF
TRBJ2-5 - - TRBV2 TGTGCCAGCAGTGGCGTACGGGAGACCCAGTACTTC CASSGVRETQYF
TRBJ2-7 - TRBD2 TRBV14 TGTGCCAGCAGCCAAGATGGGGGGGACGAGCAGTACTTC CASSQDGGDEQYF
TRBJ2-1 - - TRBV4-2 TGTGCCAGCAAGGTGGACACCTTCTCCTACAATGAGCAGTTCTTC CASKVDTFSYNEQFF
TRBJ1-6 - - TRBV6-1 TGTGCCAGCATGGGACGGGCGAATTCACCCCTCCACTTT CASMGRANSPLHF
TRBJ2-7 - TRBD1 TRBV4-2 TGTGCCAGCAGACCTAAATCCGGGACAGGGGGCTACGAGCAGTACTTC CASRPKSGTGGYEQYF
TRBJ2-3 once - TRBV4-3 TGCGCCAGCAGCCAAGATCTGGGGGGGGCCACAGATACGCAGTATTTT CASSQDLGGATDTQYF
TRBJ2-1 - - TRBV6-5 TGTGCCAGCAGTTATAGGCAATTCTCTGACAATGAGCAGTTCTTC CASSYRQFSDNEQFF
TRBJ1-2 - - TRBV29-1 TGCAGCGCCTCGGACGGGCAAAACTATGGCTACACCTTC CSASDGQNYGYTF
TRBJ1-1 - - TRBV5-1 TGCGCCAGCAGCTCGCGGGGCAGGGGAGTTACTGAAGCTTTCTTT CASSSRGRGVTEAFF
TRBJ2-1 - - TRBV9 TGTGCCAGCAGCGTAAGGAGCGAATACAATGAGCAGTTCTTC CASSVRSEYNEQFF
TRBJ1-2 few - TRBV5-1 TGCGCCAGCAGCTTACCAGGGTACGGCTACACCTTC CASSLPGYGYTF
TRBJ1-5 - - TRBV7-9 TGTGCCAGCAGCTTAGAAGTTCAGCCCCAGCATTTT CASSLEVQPQHF
TRBJ1-5 - - TRBV6-1 TGTGCCAGCAAACCACAGGGAGGCAATCAGCCCCAGCATTTT CASKPQGGNQPQHF
TRBJ1-1 - - TRBV19 TGTGCCAGTAGTATTTCCAGGGTCAGGACTGAAGCTTTCTTT CASSISRVRTEAFF
TRBJ1-3 - TRBD1 TRBV19 TGTGCCAGTAGTACTAGGACAGGGCTCCTCTCTGGAAACACCATATATTTT CASSTRTGLLSGNTIYF
TRBJ2-7 - TRBD2 TRBV14 TGTGCTAGCAGCGCCTTAGCGGGAGATGAGCTCTACGAGCAGTACTTC CASSALAGDELYEQYF
TRBJ1-1 - - TRBV14 TGTGCCAGCAGCCAAACGGGAGGAACTGAAGCTTTCTTT CASSQTGGTEAFF